This paragraph covers one T cell receptor beta chain sequence. Antigen: not known. Generated by immunoSEQ multiplex PCR, the TCRdb table keeps only in-frame clones and is missing some. The sample records under 80,000 clones, approximately 85% being singletons. The CDR3 is made up of 12 amino acids. Deletions cut 5 bases from V and 7 bases from J, with 10 bases between. This sample was taken from a study of T cell responses to AZD1222 COVID-19 vaccine. Broader study findings: Spike-specific TCR breadth and depth were elevated following two AZD1222 doses. Unmutated variant regions are reportedly targeted by nearly half of spike-specific TCRs. White British ancestry dominated among donors, who included more females, and clonal diversity was possibly underestimated. Baseline serostatus was positive in only a handful of AZD1222 recipients.

This TCR was sampled from an adult in good health. The chain is built from TRBV12-3 or TRBV12-4 and TRBJ2-3; the D gene is possibly TRBD1 (6 bases). Source: peripheral blood, taken on day 0 of MenACWY control vaccination. The CDR3 protein is CASSGTSYTQYF. In DNA, the CDR3 is TGTGCCAGCAGTGGGACATCCTATACGCAGTATTTT.